The 17 T cell receptor beta chains below were found in one sample sequenced in a study of OX40 agonist ivuxolimab in advanced cancers. Libraries were prepared by immunoSEQ multiplex PCR; TCRdb keeps only in-frame clonotypes and omits some of them. The data contain some 35,000 clones, 60% to 85% of them singletons. The sample here was CD4+ or CD8+ T cells sorted from blood, taken in a trial of the OX40 agonist ivuxolimab. These receptors came from an adult with an advanced solid tumor such as melanoma, head and neck, liver or kidney cancer.

The chain carries TRBV6-6 and TRBJ2-7; D remains unclear. Trimming stripped 0 bases from V and 2 bases from J, with 5 bases between. The CDR3 runs 13 residues. CDR1 is MNHNY and CDR2 is SVGAGI in the germline V gene (reference sequence). CDR3: CASSYSMAYEQYV. In DNA form, the CDR3 reads TGTGCCAGCAGTTACTCGATGGCCTACGAGCAGTACGTC.

The genes are TRBV5-1 and TRBJ2-7, with a tentative D call TRBD1 (6 bases). CDR3 length: 13 residues. Trimming removed 4 bases at V and 2 bases at J, with 10 bases between. Per the germline V gene, CDR1 is SGHRS and CDR2 is YFSETQ. The CDR3 DNA reads TGCGCCAGCAGCCTGGACAGAGCCTACGAGCAGTACTTC. This encodes CASSLDRAYEQYF.

Only a few counts were recorded for this clone. The gene calls are TRBV29-1 and TRBJ2-5; 11 bases are shared with TRBD2. The germline V gene encodes CDR1 SQVTM and CDR2 ANQGSEA. The junction had 9 bases not matched to a gene; V was cut back by 4 bases and J by 5 bases. The CDR3 covers 15 residues. The DNA for the CDR3 is TGCAGCGTTGGAGCTAGCGGGGGGTCCGGGGAGACCCAGTACTTC. Its translation is CSVGASGGSGETQYF.

The chain carries TRBV14 and TRBJ2-1, with TRBD2 matching over 10 bases. CDR3 length: 15 amino acids. The junction had 3 bases not matched to a gene; V was cut back by 6 bases and J by 1 base. In germline, CDR1 is SGHDN, CDR2 FVKESK. CDR3 coding DNA: TGTGCCAGCAGGCGGACTAGCGGTTCCTACAATGAGCAGTTCTTC. Translating gives CASRRTSGSYNEQFF.

The chain uses TRBV7-6 and TRBJ2-3; the D is unclear. The CDR3 length is 12 residues. The V gene lost 2 bases and the J gene lost 5 bases, with 5 bases spanning the gap. Germline assignment: CDR1 SGHVS and CDR2 FNYEAQ. The CDR3 loop reads CASSLFGDTQYF. The CDR3 DNA follows: TGTGCCAGCAGCTTATTCGGAGATACGCAGTATTTT.

This chain connects TRBV11-3 to TRBJ2-2, with a possible D match to TRBD1 (7 bases). V shed 0 bases and J shed 3 bases, with 17 bases lying between them. This CDR3 region has 18 residues. Germline V CDR1 and CDR2: SGHNT, YENEEA. The CDR3 loop is CASSLEEAGGSDTGELFF. Here the CDR3 DNA reads TGTGCCAGCAGCTTAGAGGAGGCAGGGGGGTCGGACACCGGGGAGCTGTTTTTT.

J is TRBJ1-1 and V is TRBV5-4; the D is unclear. Germline-derived CDR1 and CDR2 are SGHNT and YYREEE (reference sequence). The V end was cut by 0 bases, the J end by 2 bases, with 5 bases between. The CDR3 covers 13 residues. As DNA, the CDR3 is TGTGCCAGCAGCTTGGGATCCAACACTGAAGCTTTCTTT. This translates into CASSLGSNTEAFF.

The V and J genes are TRBV28 and TRBJ1-1, with D possibly being TRBD1 (5 bases). Trimming removed 1 base at V and 1 base at J, with 13 bases between. This CDR3 comprises 16 residues. From germline, CDR1 is MDHEN and CDR2 SYDVKM. The CDR3 bases are TGTGCCAGCAGTTTATTTTACACAGGAACGAACACTGAAGCTTTCTTT. Translated, it gives CASSLFYTGTNTEAFF.

The chain joins TRBV6-5 to TRBJ2-7; D gene uncertain. CDR1 and CDR2 (germline): MNHEY, SVGAGI. The germline V and J ends were trimmed by 5 bases and 2 bases, with 10 bases remaining between them. The CDR3 runs to 13 residues. CDR3 nucleotides: TGTGCCAGCAGTCCCCGACAAGCCTACGAGCAGTACGTC. This encodes CASSPRQAYEQYV.

V and J are TRBV19 and TRBJ1-6; 8 nucleotides align to TRBD1. Germline CDR1 LNHDA, CDR2 SQIVND (reference sequence). Germline trimming cut 5 bases from V and 6 bases from J; bases unmatched to any gene: 6. This CDR3 comprises 15 residues. The CDR3 is CASSETGGGNSPLHF. As DNA, the CDR3 is TGTGCCAGTAGTGAAACAGGGGGGGGTAATTCACCCCTCCACTTT.

This chain connects TRBV14 to TRBJ1-2; D remains ambiguous. Germline V CDR1 and CDR2: SGHDN, FVKESK. Trimming took 0 bases from V and 8 from J, leaving 16 bases between them. This CDR3 contains 15 residues. The CDR3 protein is CASSQDSYAPNGYTF. The DNA for the CDR3 is TGTGCCAGCAGCCAAGATAGCTATGCGCCTAACGGCTACACCTTC.

V and J are TRBV2 and TRBJ1-1, with TRBD1 identical over 7 bases. Looked up from germline, CDR1 is SNHLY and CDR2 is FYNNEI. The CDR3 has 13 residues. V lost 7 bases, J lost 3 bases, and 5 bases stayed unmatched. The DNA for the CDR3 is TGTGCCAGCAAACAGGGGTTTGACACTGAAGCTTTCTTT. Amino acids: CASKQGFDTEAFF.

This rearrangement joins TRBV2 to TRBJ2-7; unclear D gene. CDR1 and CDR2 (germline): SNHLY, FYNNEI. This CDR3 spans 10 amino acids. Trimming shortened V by 4 bases and J by 4 bases, and 2 bases separated the two germline ends. Here the CDR3 DNA reads TGTGCCAGCAGTGGTTACGAGCAGTACTTC. This sequence encodes CASSGYEQYF.

The chain employs TRBV6-1 and TRBJ1-2; 7 bases are a match to TRBD1. The CDR3 totals 15 residues. Trimming removed 0 bases from V and 3 bases from J; junction bases left unmatched: 4. Germline V gene sequence: CDR1 MNHNS, CDR2 SASEGT. The CDR3 reads CASSEAGQRYYGYTF. The CDR3 nucleotides read TGTGCCAGCAGTGAAGCGGGACAGAGATACTATGGCTACACCTTC.

The chain carries TRBV4-2 and TRBJ2-7, with D possibly called TRBD1 or TRBD2 (5 bases each). V was trimmed by 0 bases and J by 4 bases, leaving 13 bases between them. Germline V gene sequence: CDR1 LGHNA, CDR2 YNFKEQ. This CDR3 is built from 15 residues. Here the CDR3 reads CASSQDQGWGYEQYF. CDR3 coding DNA: TGTGCCAGCAGCCAAGATCAAGGGTGGGGGTACGAGCAGTACTTC.

This sequence joins TRBV21-1 and TRBJ2-7; TRBD2 was called by the table and not checked on the DNA. TRBV21-1 is designated a pseudogene. This CDR3 spans 14 amino acids. As DNA, the CDR3 is TGTGCCAGCAGCAAATTAGCGGGGAGCTACGAGCAGTACGTC. Protein product: CASSKLAGSYEQYV.

The gene calls are TRBV6-6 and TRBJ1-6, with D perhaps TRBD1 (6 bases). From germline, CDR1 is MNHNY and CDR2 SVGAGI (reference sequence). Trimming pared 7 bases from V and 0 bases from J, leaving 10 bases between. This CDR3 has 15 residues. This CDR3 is CASTVTGSYNSPLHF. The CDR3 DNA reads as TGTGCCAGCACCGTGACAGGCTCCTATAATTCACCCCTCCACTTT.